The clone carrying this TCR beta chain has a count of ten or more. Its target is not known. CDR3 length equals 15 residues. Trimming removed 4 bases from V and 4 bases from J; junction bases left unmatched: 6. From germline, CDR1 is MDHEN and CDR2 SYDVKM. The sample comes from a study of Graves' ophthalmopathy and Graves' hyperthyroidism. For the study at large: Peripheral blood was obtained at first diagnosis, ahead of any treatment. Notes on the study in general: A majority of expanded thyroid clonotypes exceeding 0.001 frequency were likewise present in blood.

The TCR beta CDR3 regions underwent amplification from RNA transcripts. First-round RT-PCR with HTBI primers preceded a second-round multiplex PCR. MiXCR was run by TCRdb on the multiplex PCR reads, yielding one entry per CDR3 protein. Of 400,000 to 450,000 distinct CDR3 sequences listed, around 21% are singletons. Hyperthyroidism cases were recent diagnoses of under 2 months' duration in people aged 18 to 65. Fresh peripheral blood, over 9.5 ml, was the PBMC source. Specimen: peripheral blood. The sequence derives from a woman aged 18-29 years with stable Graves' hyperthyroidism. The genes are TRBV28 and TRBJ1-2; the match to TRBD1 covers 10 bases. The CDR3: CASSSPGQGIYGYTF. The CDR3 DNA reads TGTGCCAGCAGTTCCCCGGGACAGGGGATCTATGGCTACACCTTC.